This TCR beta chain was identified during a study of T cells in women clearing cervical HPV infection. Study in general: Cases were women with histologically confirmed HPV16-related CIN3 or worse, including 2 invasive cancers. With HLA typing for only a few women, HLA confounding remains possible. For cases, blood was sampled a median about 150 days after lesion detection, interquartile range about 90 to 200 days.

Its frequency marks this clone as medium-sized. No antigen is known for it. The read comes to an end 3 residues before the CDR3 does, leaving the germline J gene to fill in the end. Assay used: immunoSEQ multiplex PCR; TCRdb lists only in-frame clones, some missing. The table for this sample gives around 19,000 clones. Study observations and caveats: CIN3+ cases had significantly higher TCR richness than controls; evenness did not differ.

CDR3 length equals 15 residues. Germline-derived CDR1 and CDR2 are ENHRY and SYGVKD. The trim removed 2 bases at V and 2 bases at J, leaving 5 bases unmatched. The chain is built from TRBV10-3 and TRBJ2-7; 8 bases align to TRBD1. Input material: blood buffy coat. This TCR was sampled from a woman aged 18-70 years with a cervical HPV16 infection that either progressed to CIN3+ or cleared (not recorded which). Incomplete CDR3 DNA: TGTGCCATCAGTGAGCCCAAACAGGGGGCCTACGAG. Its translation: CAISEPKQGAYE. The entire CDR3 protein reads CAISEPKQGAYEQYF.